Given below is one T cell receptor (beta chain) in context. Using immunoSEQ multiplex PCR, the repertoire was profiled, and TCRdb retains in-frame clones only, with some absent. The table lists about 22,000 clones, 85% to 95% of them singletons, with roughly 6.1% in the top ten. These data belong to a study of T cell changes during pregnancy in multiple sclerosis. The source of this sequence is a female donor with multiple sclerosis, enrolled in a pregnancy study. Sequencing was performed on CD8+ T cells from peripheral blood mononuclear cells, taken in the third trimester of pregnancy.

The CDR3 DNA sequence: TGCGCCAGCAGCTTGGCCCAGTCATCTAGCGATGAGCAGTTCTTC. This codes for CASSLAQSSSDEQFF. The chain employs TRBV5-1 and TRBJ2-1; tentative D call: TRBD2 (6 bases). The germline CDR1 and CDR2 sequences are SGHRS and YFSETQ. With 0 bases removed from V and 8 bases from J, the gap between germline ends came to 15 bases. The CDR3 is 15 residues long.